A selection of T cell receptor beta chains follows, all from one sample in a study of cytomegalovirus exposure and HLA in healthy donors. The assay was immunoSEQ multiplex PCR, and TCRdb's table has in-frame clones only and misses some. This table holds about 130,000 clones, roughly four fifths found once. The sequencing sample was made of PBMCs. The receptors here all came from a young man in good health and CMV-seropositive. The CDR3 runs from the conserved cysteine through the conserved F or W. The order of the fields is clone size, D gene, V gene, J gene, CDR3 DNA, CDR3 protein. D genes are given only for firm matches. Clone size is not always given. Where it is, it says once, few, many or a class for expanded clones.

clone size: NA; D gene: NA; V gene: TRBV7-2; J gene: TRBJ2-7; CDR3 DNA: TGTGCCAGCAGCTTAGCGCCGGGAAGCTCCTACGAGCAGTACTTC; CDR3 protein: CASSLAPGSSYEQYF
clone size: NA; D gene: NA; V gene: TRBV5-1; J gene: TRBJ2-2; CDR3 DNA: TGCGCCAGCAGCCCACAGACAACGAACACCGGGGAGCTGTTTTTT; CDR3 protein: CASSPQTTNTGELFF
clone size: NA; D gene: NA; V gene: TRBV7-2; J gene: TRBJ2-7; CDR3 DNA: TGTGCCAGCAGCCCCGGGCCCGGGCAGGGCGAGCAGTACTTC; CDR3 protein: CASSPGPGQGEQYF
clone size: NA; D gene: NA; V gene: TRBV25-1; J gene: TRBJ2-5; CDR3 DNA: TGTGCCAGCAGTGTCCACAGGGAGACCCAGTACTTC; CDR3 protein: CASSVHRETQYF
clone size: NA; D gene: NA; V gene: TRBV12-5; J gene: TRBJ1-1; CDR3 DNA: TGTGCTAGTGGTTTGTTGGGGGGAGGGCTGAACACTGAAGCTTTCTTT; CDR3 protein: CASGLLGGGLNTEAFF
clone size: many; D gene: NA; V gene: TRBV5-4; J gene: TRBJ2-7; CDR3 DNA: TGTGCCAGCAGCTTGGGGGCCTCTTACTACGAGCAGTACTTC; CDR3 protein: CASSLGASYYEQYF
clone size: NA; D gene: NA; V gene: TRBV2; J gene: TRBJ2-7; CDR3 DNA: TGTGCCAGCAGCATCCGGGACACCCACGAGCAGTACTTC; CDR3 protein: CASSIRDTHEQYF
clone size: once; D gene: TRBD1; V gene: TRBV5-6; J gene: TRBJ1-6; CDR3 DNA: TGTGCCAGCAGCGCATACAGGGGCTATAATTCACCCCTCCACTTT; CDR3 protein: CASSAYRGYNSPLHF
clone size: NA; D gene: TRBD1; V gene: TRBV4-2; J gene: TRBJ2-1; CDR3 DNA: TGTGCCAGCAGCCAGGTGACCGGGACAGGGGGCGGGGGGCAGTTCTTC; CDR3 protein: CASSQVTGTGGGGQFF
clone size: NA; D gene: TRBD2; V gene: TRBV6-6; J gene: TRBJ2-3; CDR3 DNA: TGTGCCTCCGGCGGGGGGAGCACAGATACGCAGTATTTT; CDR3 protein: CASGGGSTDTQYF
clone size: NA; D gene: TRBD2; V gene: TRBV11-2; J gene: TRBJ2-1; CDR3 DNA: TGTGCCAGCAGCTCGGGACTAGCGGGTGCCTCGTTCTTC; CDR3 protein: CASSSGLAGASFF
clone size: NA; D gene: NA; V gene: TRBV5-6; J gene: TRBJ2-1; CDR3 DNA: TGTGCCAGCAGCTTGGTAAGCGGACCAGCAAGGTACAATGAGCAGTTCTTC; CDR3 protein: CASSLVSGPARYNEQFF
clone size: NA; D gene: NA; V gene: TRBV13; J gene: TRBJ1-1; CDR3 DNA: TGTGCCAGCAGCTCATACGGTGCGCAGAACACTGAAGCTTTCTTT; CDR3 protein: CASSSYGAQNTEAFF
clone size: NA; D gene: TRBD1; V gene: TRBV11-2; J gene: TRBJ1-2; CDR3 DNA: TGTGCCAGCAGCTTGGGGACAGGGTTCGTTAACTATGGCTACACCTTC; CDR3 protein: CASSLGTGFVNYGYTF
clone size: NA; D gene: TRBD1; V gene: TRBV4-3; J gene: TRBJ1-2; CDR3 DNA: TGCGCCAGCAGCCAAGACCTCGACAGGGGAGATGGCTACACCTTC; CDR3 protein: CASSQDLDRGDGYTF
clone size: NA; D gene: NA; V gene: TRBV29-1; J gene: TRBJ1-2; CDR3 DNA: TGCAGCGTTGAAGACCGTGACCGGGTGGCCTACACCTTC; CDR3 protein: CSVEDRDRVAYTF
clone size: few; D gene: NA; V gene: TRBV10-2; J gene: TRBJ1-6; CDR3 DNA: TGCGCCAGCAGCGCCCTTGCGGGGGGCTCCCTCCACTTT; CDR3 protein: CASSALAGGSLHF
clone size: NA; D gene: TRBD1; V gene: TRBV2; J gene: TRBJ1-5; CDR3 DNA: TGTGCCAGCAGCGATCGGGACAGGGCACATCAGCCCCAGCATTTT; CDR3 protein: CASSDRDRAHQPQHF
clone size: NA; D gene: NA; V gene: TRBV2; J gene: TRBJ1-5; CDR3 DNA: TGTGCCAGCAGTGGACAGGCCAATCAGCCCCAGCATTTT; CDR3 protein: CASSGQANQPQHF
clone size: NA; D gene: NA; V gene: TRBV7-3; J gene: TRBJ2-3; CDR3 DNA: TGTGCCAGCAGCTTAGGGCTGTATAGCACAGATACGCAGTATTTT; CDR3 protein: CASSLGLYSTDTQYF
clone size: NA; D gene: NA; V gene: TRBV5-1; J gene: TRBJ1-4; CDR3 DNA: TGCGCCAGCAGCTTGGGGTTTACAGAGTGGGGCGAAAAACTGTTTTTT; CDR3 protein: CASSLGFTEWGEKLFF
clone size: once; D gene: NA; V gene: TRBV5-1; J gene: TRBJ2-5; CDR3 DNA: TGCGCCAGCAGCTTGTATGAGACCCAGTACTTC; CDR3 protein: CASSLYETQYF
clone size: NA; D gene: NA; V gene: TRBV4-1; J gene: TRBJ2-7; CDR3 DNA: TGCGCCAGCAGCGGGACCAGGGGCTACGAGCAGTACTTC; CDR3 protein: CASSGTRGYEQYF
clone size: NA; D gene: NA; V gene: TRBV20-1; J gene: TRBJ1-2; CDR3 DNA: TGCAGTGCTAGCACAGACCTGGAGGGCACCTTC; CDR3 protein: CSASTDLEGTF
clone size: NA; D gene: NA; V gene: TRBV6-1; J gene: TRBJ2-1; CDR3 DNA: TGTGCCAGCAGTGGACGGGTAGACAATGAGCAGTTCTTC; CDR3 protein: CASSGRVDNEQFF
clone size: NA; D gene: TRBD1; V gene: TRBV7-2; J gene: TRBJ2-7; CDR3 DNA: TGTGCCAGCAGCTTTGGACAGGCCTACGAGCAGTACTTC; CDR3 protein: CASSFGQAYEQYF
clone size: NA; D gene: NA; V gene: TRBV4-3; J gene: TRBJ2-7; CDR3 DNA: TGCGCCAGCAGCCAAGATAGGGGGTTCTACGAGCAGTACTTC; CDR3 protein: CASSQDRGFYEQYF
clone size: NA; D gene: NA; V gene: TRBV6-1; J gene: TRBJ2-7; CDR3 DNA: TGTGCCAGCAGTGTTGATCTACAGTCAACCTACGAGCAGTACTTC; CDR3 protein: CASSVDLQSTYEQYF
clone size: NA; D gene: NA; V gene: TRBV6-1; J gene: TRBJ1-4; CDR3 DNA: TGTGCCAGCAGTGAAGTTTTGGGGCGCCGGACTGAAAAACTGTTTTTT; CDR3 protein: CASSEVLGRRTEKLFF
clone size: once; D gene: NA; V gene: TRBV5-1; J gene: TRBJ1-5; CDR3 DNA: TGCGCCAGCAGCCGGGAGGGAAACAATCAGCCCCAGCATTTT; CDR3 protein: CASSREGNNQPQHF
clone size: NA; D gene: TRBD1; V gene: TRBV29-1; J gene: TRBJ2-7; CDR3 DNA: TGCAGCGTTGAAGTTGGGACAGGGGTCTACGAGCAGTACTTC; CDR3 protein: CSVEVGTGVYEQYF
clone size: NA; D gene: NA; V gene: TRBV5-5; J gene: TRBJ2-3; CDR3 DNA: TGTGCCAGCAGCCCGACTCCCCCTAGCACAGATACGCAGTATTTT; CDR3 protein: CASSPTPPSTDTQYF
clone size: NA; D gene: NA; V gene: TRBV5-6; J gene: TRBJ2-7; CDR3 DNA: TGTGCCAGCAGCTTGACCCTCGTTTGGAGGGAGCAGTACTTC; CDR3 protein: CASSLTLVWREQYF
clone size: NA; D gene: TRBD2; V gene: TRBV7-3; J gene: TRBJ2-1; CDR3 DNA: TGTGCCAGCAGCCAGGGACTAGCGGGGGGGCAGTTCTTC; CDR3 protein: CASSQGLAGGQFF
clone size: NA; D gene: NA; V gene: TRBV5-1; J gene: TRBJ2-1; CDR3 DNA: TGCGCCAGCAGCTTGACCGCGGGTTCCTACAATGAGCAGTTCTTC; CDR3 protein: CASSLTAGSYNEQFF
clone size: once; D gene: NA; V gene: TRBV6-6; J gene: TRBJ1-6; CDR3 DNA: TGTGCCAGCAGTTTCCAGGGTAATCGGTCACCCCTCCACTTT; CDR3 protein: CASSFQGNRSPLHF
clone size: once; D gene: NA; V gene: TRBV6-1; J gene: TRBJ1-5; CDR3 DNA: TGTGCCAGCAGTGTACCTCGGACAGTTAGCAATCAGCCCCAGCATTTT; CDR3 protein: CASSVPRTVSNQPQHF
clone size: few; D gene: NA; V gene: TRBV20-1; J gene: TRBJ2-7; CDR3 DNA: TGCAGTGCTAGTGAGTGGGCCGAGCAGTACTTC; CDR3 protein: CSASEWAEQYF
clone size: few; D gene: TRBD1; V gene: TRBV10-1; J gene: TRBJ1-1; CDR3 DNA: TGCGCCAGCTCAGACAGGGGTTGGACTGAAGCTTTCTTT; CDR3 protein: CASSDRGWTEAFF
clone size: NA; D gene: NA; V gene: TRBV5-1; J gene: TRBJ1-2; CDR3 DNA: TGCGCCAGCAGCTCCCGTGTTTCGGGCTATGGCTACACCTTC; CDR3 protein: CASSSRVSGYGYTF
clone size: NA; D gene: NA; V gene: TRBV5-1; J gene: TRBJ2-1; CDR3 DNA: TGCGCCAGCAGCTTGGGGCTAGAGGGTGAGCAGTTCTTC; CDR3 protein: CASSLGLEGEQFF
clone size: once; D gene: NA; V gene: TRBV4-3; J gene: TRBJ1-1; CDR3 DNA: TGCGCCAGCAGCCAAGATACCCAGAAGAGGGCTGAAGCTTTCTTT; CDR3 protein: CASSQDTQKRAEAFF
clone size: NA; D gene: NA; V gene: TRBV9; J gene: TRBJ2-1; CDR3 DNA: TGTGCCAGCAGCGTCCGGGACTGGACCTACAATGAGCAGTTCTTC; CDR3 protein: CASSVRDWTYNEQFF
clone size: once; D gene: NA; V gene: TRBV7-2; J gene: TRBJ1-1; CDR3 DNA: TGTGCCAGCAGCACCTGGGGGGGGAACACTGAAGCTTTCTTT; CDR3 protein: CASSTWGGNTEAFF
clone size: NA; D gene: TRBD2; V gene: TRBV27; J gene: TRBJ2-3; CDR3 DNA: TGTGCCAGCAGGTCACTAGCGGGGGGTAGGACAGATACGCAGTATTTT; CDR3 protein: CASRSLAGGRTDTQYF